This T cell receptor beta chain was documented in a study of control samples from healthy donors and cancer patients. As concerns this clone: The same CDR3 arises from other DNA sequences in this sample as well.

Only in-frame clones appear in the TCRdb table, and some are missing; sequencing was by immunoSEQ multiplex PCR. The sample gives some 64,000 clones, 90% of which show up once; 0.95% to 1.5% is in the top ten. Sequenced material: PBMCs. The sequence was obtained from a woman in her fifties or sixties with colorectal cancer.

The CDR3 loop reads CASSRGGGNQPQHF. The DNA of the CDR3 is TGTGCCAGCTCACGAGGAGGGGGCAATCAGCCCCAGCATTTT. The chain is built from TRBV18 and TRBJ1-5; D is perhaps TRBD1 (5 bases). V was shortened by 4 bases and J by 2 bases, with 9 bases between the two germline ends. This CDR3 contains 14 residues. Germline V lookup: CDR1 KGHSH, CDR2 LQKENI.